Presented here are 27 T cell receptor beta chains from one specimen sequenced in a study of T-cell reconstitution after alpha-beta-depleted transplantation in children. Preparing the TCRbeta library involved the use of unique molecular identifiers. TCRdb used MiXCR to reprocess the PCR reads, holding one entry per CDR3 protein. The table includes 200,000 to 300,000 distinct CDR3 sequences, around 12% detected once. Sequenced material: PBMCs from the stem cell graft donor, taken from the stem cell graft. These receptors all come from a human donor who donated a stem cell graft to a child with acute lymphoblastic leukemia.

This clonotype appeared many times. CDR3 nucleotides: TGTGCCAGCAGTGATCACAGCCATTCGGAAAAACTGTTTTTT. This sequence encodes CASSDHSHSEKLFF. The chain joins TRBV25-1 to TRBJ1-4; D is unclear. Between the trimmed V and J ends, which lost 3 bases and 8 bases, there was a span of 13 bases. The germline gives CDR1 MGHDK, CDR2 SYGVNS. The CDR3 runs to 14 residues.

Only one count was recorded for this clonotype. Given a much more abundant clone one base away, this may be a read error. Without the conserved terminal phenylalanine or tryptophan, this CDR3 likely stems from a read error. The genes are TRBV10-3 and TRBJ2-2, with TRBD1 matching over 10 bases. CDR3 length: 16 amino acids. CDR1 and CDR2 (germline): ENHRY, SYGVKD. V was clipped by 2 bases and J by 7 bases; unmatched bases: 7. The CDR3, as DNA: TGTGCCATCAGTGAGCCAGACAGGGGGCAGAACGGGGAGCTGTTTCTT. Protein sequence: CAISEPDRGQNGELFL.

There are many counts of this clonotype. The rearrangement uses TRBV19 and TRBJ2-4; D might be TRBD2 (6 bases). From germline, CDR1 is LNHDA and CDR2 SQIVND (reference sequence). The V gene lost 7 bases and the J gene lost 11 bases, with 18 bases spanning the gap. The CDR3 is made up of 13 amino acids. The CDR3: CASTPWDFSVQYF. CDR3 bases: TGTGCCAGTACCCCCTGGGACTTTTCGGTTCAGTACTTC.

This clonotype was recorded many times. The V and J genes are TRBV20-1 and TRBJ1-4; 10 nucleotides line up with TRBD1. The CDR3 runs to 18 residues. Germline lookup yields CDR1 DFQATT and CDR2 SNEGSKA (reference sequence). J lost 2 bases, V lost 0 bases, and 9 bases had no gene match. The CDR3 DNA sequence: TGCAGTGCTAGAGATCCGGGGACAGGGGAACCCACTAATGAAAAACTGTTTTTT. Translated: CSARDPGTGEPTNEKLFF.

A note on this clonotype: A much larger clone lies one base from this, so it may be a read error. This rearrangement joins TRBV7-9 to TRBJ2-1; a weak D match, TRBD1 (5 bases). This CDR3 region has 15 residues. V was shortened by 2 bases and J by 9 bases, with 17 bases between the two germline ends. Per germline, CDR1 SEHNR and CDR2 FQNEAQ (reference sequence). In DNA form, the CDR3 reads TGTGCCAGCAGCTTACGGCAGGGCCGCTCGACTGAGCAGTTCTTC. Translation gives CASSLRQGRSTEQFF.

This clonotype has ten or more counts. The genes are TRBV5-1 and TRBJ1-1; possibly TRBD1 for D (6 bases). The ends were cut back, 6 bases at V and 5 bases at J, with 8 bases in the middle. CDR1 SGHRS and CDR2 YFSETQ come from the germline V gene. The CDR3 sequence is 11 residues long. CDR3 in amino acids: CASKGGTEAFF. The CDR3 nucleotides read TGCGCCAGCAAGGGGGGGACTGAAGCTTTCTTT.

This clonotype was counted between two and nine times. The rearrangement links TRBV7-2 to TRBJ2-3; 8 bases match TRBD2. CDR3 length: 15 amino acids. J lost 5 bases, V lost 2 bases, and 6 bases had no gene match. The germline CDR1 and CDR2 sequences are SGHTA and FQGNSA. CDR3 loop: CASSLTGGLVDTQYF. The CDR3 DNA follows: TGTGCCAGCAGCTTAACGGGGGGGCTCGTAGATACGCAGTATTTT.

In this sample, this clonotype turned up many times. V is TRBV3-1 and J is TRBJ2-2; the D is unclear. Germline CDR1 LGHDT, CDR2 YNNKEL (reference sequence). V was pared by 1 base and J by 4 bases, with 10 bases between. This CDR3 has 15 residues. This CDR3 is CASSQAAGSTGELFF. The CDR3 DNA is TGTGCCAGCAGCCAAGCTGCCGGTAGCACCGGGGAGCTGTTTTTT. Variable domain in full (rest from reference TRBV3-1 and TRBJ2-2): DTAVSQTPKYLVTQMGNDKSIKCEQNLGHDTMYWYKQDSKKFLKIMFSYNNKELIINETVPNRFSPKSPDKAHLNLHINSLELGDSAVYFCASSQAAGSTGELFFGEGSRLTVL.

Many counts were recorded for this clonotype. This chain uses TRBV5-1 with TRBJ2-7, with 7 bases identical to TRBD1. Looked up from germline, CDR1 is SGHRS and CDR2 is YFSETQ. The CDR3 extends over 14 amino acids. V was pared by 1 base and J by 5 bases, with 6 bases of the junction left unmatched. CDR3 nucleotide sequence: TGCGCCAGCAGCTTGACAGGGGCGCCCAACGAGCAGTACTTC. This translates into CASSLTGAPNEQYF.

In its sample, this clonotype was seen many times. The chain links TRBV12-3 or TRBV12-4 to TRBJ2-5; D not certain. CDR3 length: 16 residues. V lost 5 bases and J 1 base, leaving 17 bases between the germline ends. This CDR3 is CASSLGQVRPQETQYF. The CDR3 DNA is TGTGCCAGCAGTCTCGGGCAGGTACGACCCCAAGAGACCCAGTACTTC.

As regards this clonotype: A clone one base away is much larger, so this may be a read error. The V gene is TRBV27, the J gene TRBJ2-7, with D maybe TRBD1 (6 bases). The CDR3 covers 15 residues. Germline V gives CDR1 MNHEY, CDR2 SMNVEV (reference sequence). The CDR3 coding sequence is TGTGCCAGCAGTTTATACAGGGCTAGCTCCTCCGAGCAGTACTTC. Its protein product is CASSLYRASSSEQYF.

This clonotype was picked up one time. Being one base from a much bigger clone, this may be a read error. The chain carries TRBV29-1 and TRBJ2-4, with 9 bases fitting TRBD1. The CDR3 extends over 17 amino acids. Germline V gene sequence: CDR1 SQVTM, CDR2 ANQGSEA. In DNA, the CDR3 is TGCAGCGTTGAAGTCCGGGACAGGGTGGTAGGCAAAAACAGTCAGTACTTC. Translating gives CSVEVRDRVVGKNSQYF.

This clonotype was counted at least ten times. The chain combines TRBV20-1 with TRBJ2-1; D may correspond to TRBD1 or TRBD2 (5 bases each). Germline V gene sequence: CDR1 DFQATT, CDR2 SNEGSKA (reference sequence). The CDR3 spans 14 residues. V was cut by 3 bases and J by 7 bases, with 16 bases left in between. CDR3 sequence reads: CSASGGAGRNEQFF. CDR3 nucleotides: TGCAGTGCTAGTGGGGGTGCCGGTAGGAATGAGCAGTTCTTC.

This clonotype occurred many times. DNA of the CDR3: TGCAGTGCCTACTCCGGGACAGGGGGGAACGAGCAGTACTTC. Amino acids: CSAYSGTGGNEQYF. The V and J genes are TRBV20-1 and TRBJ2-7; 11 positions agree with TRBD1. There are 14 residues in the CDR3. From germline, CDR1 is DFQATT and CDR2 SNEGSKA (reference sequence). V lost 6 bases, J lost 5 bases, and 9 bases stayed unmatched.

This clonotype appeared a few times. The V and J genes are TRBV4-3 and TRBJ2-2, with D possibly being TRBD2 (5 bases). Germline lookup yields CDR1 LGHNA and CDR2 YSLEER. The CDR3 is 14 residues long. V was shortened by 1 base and J by 6 bases, with 9 bases between the two germline ends. CDR3 nucleotide sequence: TGCGCCAGCAGCCAAGGAGGACTCGCCGGGGAGCTGTTTTTT. It codes for CASSQGGLAGELFF.

The chain is built from TRBV18 and TRBJ2-1; TRBD1 matches 8 bases. Germline CDR1 is KGHSH and CDR2 is LQKENI. Trimming took 3 bases from V and 4 from J; bases not matched to a gene: 5. This CDR3 has 15 amino acids. The CDR3 reads CASSPTDRVYNEQFF. CDR3 nucleotides: TGTGCCAGCTCACCGACGGACAGGGTGTACAATGAGCAGTTCTTC.

V usage is TRBV11-3 and J usage is TRBJ2-1; perhaps TRBD1 as D (7 bases). The germline V gene has CDR1 SGHNT and CDR2 YENEEA. V was clipped by 5 bases and J by 6 bases, with 17 bases between them. The CDR3 runs 15 residues. The CDR3 region is CASSPRAGGGNEQFF. Written as DNA, the CDR3 is TGTGCCAGCAGCCCCCGAGCAGGGGGAGGCAATGAGCAGTTCTTC.

Only a few counts were recorded for this clonotype. The V call is TRBV12-3 or TRBV12-4, the J call TRBJ1-1; D call uncertain. This CDR3 is 14 amino acids long. V lost 5 bases and J lost 7, with 17 bases in between. CDR3 DNA: TGTGCCAGCAGTCTCTCCCGAGGCGGCAGTGAAGCTTTCTTT. Translated, it gives CASSLSRGGSEAFF.

This clonotype has ten or more counts. Written as DNA, the CDR3 is TGTGCCAGCAGTGTCGGGACAGTTAGCAATCAGCCCCAGCATTTT. Translating gives CASSVGTVSNQPQHF. The gene calls are TRBV2 and TRBJ1-5; 7 nucleotides agree with TRBD1. The CDR3 loop spans 15 amino acids. V lost 4 bases and J lost 0; bases outside the gene matches: 3. Germline loops: CDR1 SNHLY, CDR2 FYNNEI.

This clonotype showed up many times. V gene TRBV10-3 combines with J gene TRBJ1-3; no clear D. Germline lookup yields CDR1 ENHRY and CDR2 SYGVKD. The CDR3 is made up of 16 amino acids. V was trimmed by 0 bases and J by 2 bases, leaving 11 bases between them. Here the CDR3 reads CAISESQPSPGNTIYF. For the CDR3, the DNA is TGTGCCATCAGTGAGTCACAGCCCAGTCCTGGAAACACCATATATTTT.

This clonotype was seen more than once but under ten times. The chain recombines TRBV20-1 with TRBJ2-5, with D perhaps TRBD2 (5 bases). Trimming removed 3 bases from V and 5 bases from J, with 28 bases in between. The CDR3 loop spans 18 amino acids. CDR1 is DFQATT, CDR2 SNEGSKA, per germline (reference sequence). The CDR3 reads CSASGTRIGPRPGETQYF. The CDR3 bases are TGCAGTGCTAGTGGAACTAGAATTGGACCTCGGCCCGGGGAGACCCAGTACTTC.

This clonotype was seen at least ten times. This rearrangement joins TRBV28 to TRBJ1-5; D ambiguous. Germline-derived CDR1 and CDR2 are MDHEN and SYDVKM. The V end was cut by 7 bases, the J end by 4 bases, with 14 bases between. The CDR3 is made up of 14 amino acids. The CDR3 sequence: CASKSGTANQPQHF. In DNA form, the CDR3 reads TGTGCCAGCAAAAGTGGAACAGCGAATCAGCCCCAGCATTTT.

This clonotype appeared many times. This chain connects TRBV20-1 to TRBJ1-4; no firm D call. The CDR3 is 14 residues long. The germline V and J ends were trimmed by 0 bases and 0 bases, with 5 bases remaining between them. Germline lookup yields CDR1 DFQATT and CDR2 SNEGSKA (reference sequence). In DNA form, the CDR3 reads TGCAGTGCTAGAGAAGGGTCAACTAATGAAAAACTGTTTTTT. Protein sequence: CSAREGSTNEKLFF.

This clonotype appeared many times. J is TRBJ1-1 and V is TRBV20-1; 8 nucleotides match TRBD1. The CDR3 has 13 residues. Germline-derived CDR1 and CDR2 are DFQATT and SNEGSKA (reference sequence). With 3 bases clipped from V and 5 bases from J, the junction kept 5 bases outside the gene matches. The CDR3 loop is CSARKDRVTEAFF. The CDR3 DNA follows: TGCAGTGCTAGGAAGGACAGGGTGACTGAAGCTTTCTTT.

This clonotype showed up many times. The chain combines TRBV20-1 with TRBJ1-5; no firm D call. The CDR3 is 10 amino acids. Germline V gene lookup returns CDR1 DFQATT and CDR2 SNEGSKA (reference sequence). V lost 5 bases, J lost 11 bases, and 10 bases lay in between. The DNA of the CDR3 is TGCAGTGCTGCGGTAGGGACCCAGCATTTT. Translation: CSAAVGTQHF.

The rearrangement links TRBV20-1 to TRBJ2-4, with D hard to call. Germline CDR1 is DFQATT and CDR2 is SNEGSKA (reference sequence). The CDR3 spans 15 residues. V lost 2 bases and J 0 bases, leaving 11 bases between the germline ends. CDR3 sequence: CSARNPRLAKNIQYF. The CDR3 bases are TGCAGTGCTAGAAACCCCAGATTAGCCAAAAACATTCAGTACTTC.

This clonotype was detected ten times or more. The chain employs TRBV5-1 and TRBJ1-3; unclear D gene. This CDR3 has 14 residues. The V end was cut by 3 bases, the J end by 4 bases, with 11 bases between. Germline V gives CDR1 SGHRS, CDR2 YFSETQ. This CDR3 reads CASSSGNDGNTIYF. CDR3 DNA sequence: TGCGCCAGCAGCTCCGGGAACGACGGAAACACCATATATTTT.